This record concerns one TCR beta chain sequence. This sample was included in a study of blood T cell repertoires in COVID-19. For the study at large: COVID-19 samples collected from the United States, Italy and Spain covered acute and convalescent phases. The analysed material was cDNA or gDNA that came from T cells, B-cell-depleted T cells, or PBMCs.

Authors' processing steps: The authors estimated nucleated cell counts from reference gene primer amplification. The method was immunoSEQ multiplex PCR; TCRdb's version includes in-frame clones alone and lacks a portion of them. V and J calls and clone size follow that table, whereas D and trimming were derived from the DNA. The repertoire holds 200,000 to 300,000 clones, with about 90% as singletons. CDR3 length: 13 amino acids. J gave up 7 bases and V 5 bases, and 7 bases lay outside the gene matches. The germline CDR1 and CDR2 sequences are SGHTA and FQGTGA. The chain employs TRBV7-3 and TRBJ1-1; 7 bases line up with TRBD1. This clonotype was sampled from a woman aged 25 to 39 who had recovered from COVID-19. The sequenced sample was peripheral blood. CDR3 protein: CASSPLAGGEAFF. The CDR3, as DNA: TGTGCCAGCAGCCCCCTGGCAGGGGGTGAAGCTTTCTTT.